The next 32 T cell receptor beta chains were all read from a single sample in a study of PD-1 blockade in classical Hodgkin lymphoma. Each patient's relapse followed autologous stem cell transplantation, and brentuximab vedotin exposure varied. Clones were read by immunoSEQ multiplex PCR, and TCRdb kept only the in-frame ones, dropping some. Among about 85,000 clones listed, nearly 95% were seen once. The sample consisted of peripheral blood mononuclear cells (PBMCs), taken before the second cycle of nivolumab. These receptors were taken from a human donor with classical Hodgkin lymphoma.

This clone was recorded a few times. The chain employs TRBV2 and TRBJ2-5, with TRBD1 identical over 12 bases. The CDR3 consists of 16 residues. J lost 5 bases, V lost 7 bases, and 11 bases had no gene match. From germline, CDR1 is SNHLY and CDR2 FYNNEI. The chain's CDR3 is CASNLGTGGARETQYF. CDR3 nucleotides: TGTGCCAGCAACCTAGGGACAGGGGGCGCGCGGGAGACCCAGTACTTC. Full variable domain (missing parts from reference TRBV2 and TRBJ2-5): EPEVTQTPSHQVTQMGQEVILRCVPISNHLYFYWYRQILGQKVEFLVSFYNNEISEKSEIFDDQFSVERPDGSNFTLKIRSTKLEDSAMYFCASNLGTGGARETQYFGPGTRLLVL.

This chain connects TRBV28 to TRBJ1-2; D perhaps matches TRBD1 (5 bases). The CDR3 extends over 14 amino acids. From germline, CDR1 is MDHEN and CDR2 SYDVKM. The V end lost 7 bases, the J end lost 5 bases, and 17 bases lay between the germline ends. The CDR3 sequence: CASTSRGVLYGYTF. In DNA form, the CDR3 reads TGTGCCAGCACGTCGCGGGGGGTCCTTTATGGCTACACCTTC.

The rearrangement uses TRBV4-1 and TRBJ2-7; 8 positions agree with TRBD2. Looked up from germline, CDR1 is MGHRA and CDR2 is YSYEKL. V lost 2 bases, J lost 0 bases, and 6 bases stayed unmatched. CDR3 size: 16 residues. CDR3 in DNA: TGCGCCAGCAGCCAACCTACTAGCGGAGGCTCCTACGAGCAGTACTTC. Its protein is CASSQPTSGGSYEQYF.

J is TRBJ2-3 and V is TRBV5-1, with D possibly being TRBD2 (5 bases). The length of the CDR3 is 12 residues. Deletions cut 10 bases from V and 3 bases from J, with 12 bases between. Germline V CDR1 and CDR2: SGHRS, YFSETQ. The CDR3 loop is CASRGITDTQYF. Written as DNA, the CDR3 is TGCGCCTCGAGAGGGATTACAGATACGCAGTATTTT.

V gene TRBV5-1 combines with J gene TRBJ2-3; 10 bases agree with TRBD2. V lost 4 bases, J lost 0 bases, and 11 bases stayed unmatched. CDR3 length: 18 amino acids. The germline V gene has CDR1 SGHRS and CDR2 YFSETQ. For the CDR3, the DNA is TGCGCCAGCAGCCGGACTAGCGGAACCGGAGCTAGCACAGATACGCAGTATTTT. Its translation: CASSRTSGTGASTDTQYF.

The rearrangement links TRBV6-5 to TRBJ2-7, with 10 nucleotides matching TRBD1. V gave up 6 bases and J gave up 0 bases; unmatched junction bases: 5. Germline CDR1 MNHEY, CDR2 SVGAGI. This CDR3 has 15 amino acids. CDR3 loop: CASRERQGASYEQYF. The CDR3 region has the DNA TGTGCCAGCAGGGAACGACAGGGGGCCTCCTACGAGCAGTACTTC.

The chain carries TRBV7-9 and TRBJ1-4; tentative D call: TRBD1 (6 bases). Germline V CDR1 and CDR2: SEHNR, FQNEAQ (reference sequence). Trimming left V 0 bases short and J 8 bases short, with 10 bases between. This CDR3 comprises 14 residues. CDR3 residues: CASSLARGAEKLFF. CDR3 DNA: TGTGCCAGCAGCTTAGCCAGGGGTGCCGAAAAACTGTTTTTT.

This chain joins TRBV7-9 and TRBJ2-7, with D unresolved. This CDR3 contains 12 residues. Germline CDR1 SEHNR, CDR2 FQNEAQ (reference sequence). Trimming removed 3 bases at V and 4 bases at J, with 7 bases between. The CDR3 region is CASSFGEYEQYF. The CDR3 bases are TGTGCCAGCAGCTTCGGCGAGTACGAGCAGTACTTC.

The V call is TRBV4-1, the J call TRBJ2-1, with 11 bases that match TRBD2. The junction had 8 bases not matched to a gene; V was cut back by 8 bases and J by 2 bases. This CDR3 contains 16 residues. The V gene's germline CDR1 is MGHRA and CDR2 YSYEKL. The DNA for the CDR3 is TGCGCCAGCCGGGGCACTAGCGGGGGACCCTACAATGAGCAGTTCTTC. Encoded protein: CASRGTSGGPYNEQFF.

The chain is built from TRBV5-1 and TRBJ2-1; TRBD2 matches at 8 bases. Looked up from germline, CDR1 is SGHRS and CDR2 is YFSETQ. The junction had 10 bases not matched to a gene; V was cut back by 5 bases and J by 3 bases. The CDR3 runs 16 residues. The CDR3 sequence: CASRSSLAGLYNEQFF. DNA of the CDR3: TGCGCCAGCAGGTCTTCCCTAGCGGGCCTCTACAATGAGCAGTTCTTC.

The V gene is TRBV6-6, the J gene TRBJ1-1; D remains unclear. Germline CDR1 is MNHNY and CDR2 is SVGAGI (reference sequence). Trimming cost V 0 bases and J 7 bases, with 6 bases left between them. The CDR3 has 12 amino acids. The CDR3 bases are TGTGCCAGCAGTTACTCCTTCGGTGAAGCTTTCTTT. This encodes CASSYSFGEAFF.

The chain is built from TRBV6-5 and TRBJ2-7, with 8 bases identical to TRBD1. Germline V gives CDR1 MNHEY, CDR2 SVGAGI. The CDR3 contains 14 residues. The trim removed 2 bases at V and 6 bases at J, leaving 6 bases unmatched. The CDR3 DNA reads as TGTGCCAGCAGTTACCGGGACAGGTCCGTCGAGCAGTACTTC. Translating it yields CASSYRDRSVEQYF.

This chain uses TRBV25-1 with TRBJ2-6, with unresolved D. V was pared by 4 bases and J by 1 base, with 14 bases between. Per the germline V gene, CDR1 is MGHDK and CDR2 is SYGVNS. The CDR3 covers 17 residues. The CDR3 sequence: CASSAWSFRSGANVLTF. CDR3 nucleotides: TGTGCCAGCAGTGCTTGGTCGTTTAGGTCTGGGGCCAACGTCCTGACTTTC.

This clone has just one count. The chain recombines TRBV15 with TRBJ2-7, with D possibly being TRBD2 (6 bases). Germline-derived CDR1 and CDR2 are LNHNV and YYDKDF (reference sequence). This CDR3 is 16 amino acids long. The germline V and J ends were trimmed by 8 bases and 3 bases, with 23 bases remaining between them. CDR3 sequence: CATPRLTSPCRYEQYF. The CDR3 DNA follows: TGTGCCACCCCGCGGCTTACTAGCCCTTGCCGCTACGAGCAGTACTTC. The variable domain in full, with the rest retrieved from reference TRBV15 and TRBJ2-7, is DAMVIQNPRYQVTQFGKPVTLSCSQTLNHNVMYWYQQKSSQAPKLLFHYYDKDFNNEADTPDNFQSRRPNTSFCFLDIRSPGLGDTAMYLCATPRLTSPCRYEQYFGPGTRLTVT.

This clone was found once. The chain carries TRBV2 and TRBJ2-2; 7 bases match TRBD2. Germline CDR1 and CDR2: SNHLY and FYNNEI. J was trimmed by 4 bases and V by 8 bases; bases with no gene match: 13. The CDR3 runs 16 residues. Here the CDR3 DNA reads TGTGCCAGCCGAGCGGGGATGGGGATCGGCACCGGGGAGCTGTTTTTT. Amino acid sequence: CASRAGMGIGTGELFF.

The chain employs TRBV27 and TRBJ1-1; D not resolved. The CDR3 extends over 16 amino acids. Germline V gene sequence: CDR1 MNHEY, CDR2 SMNVEV (reference sequence). V was pared by 0 bases and J by 5 bases, with 16 bases between. CDR3 DNA: TGTGCCAGCAGTTTATCAAGGTCCGTCACGGGAACTGAAGCTTTCTTT. Residues: CASSLSRSVTGTEAFF.

The CDR3 sequence is CASSLWGGGAELFF. CDR3 nucleotides: TGTGCCAGCAGCTTATGGGGTGGAGGGGCGGAGCTGTTTTTT. The chain carries TRBV7-3 and TRBJ2-2; D might be TRBD2 (6 bases). The CDR3 loop spans 14 amino acids. Trimming took 2 bases from V and 10 from J, leaving 14 bases between them. Germline V gene lookup returns CDR1 SGHTA and CDR2 FQGTGA.

The count of this clone is one. The chain recombines TRBV29-1 with TRBJ2-1; 10 nucleotides agree with TRBD2. Germline V gene sequence: CDR1 SQVTM, CDR2 ANQGSEA. This CDR3 spans 13 amino acids. The ends lost 4 bases at V and 3 bases at J; junction bases unmatched: 0. The CDR3 DNA follows: TGCAGCGTTGGGACTAGCGGCTACAATGAGCAGTTCTTC. Residues: CSVGTSGYNEQFF.

The chain recombines TRBV18 with TRBJ2-6, with D perhaps given as TRBD1 or TRBD2 (7 bases each). The CDR3 extends over 17 amino acids. Trimming shortened V by 6 bases and J by 0 bases, and 15 bases separated the two germline ends. Germline-derived CDR1 and CDR2 are KGHSH and LQKENI. The CDR3 DNA reads as TGTGCCAGCTCCCACACAGGGGAGGGCTCTGGGGCCAACGTCCTGACTTTC. Translating gives CASSHTGEGSGANVLTF.

A single count supports this clone. The chain uses TRBV7-3 and TRBJ2-2; D might be TRBD2 (6 bases). The CDR3 length is 16 residues. CDR1 is SGHTA, CDR2 FQGTGA, per germline. V shed 1 base and J shed 6 bases, with 15 bases lying between them. CDR3 coding DNA: TGTGCCAGCAGCTTAATTCGAGGAGGGGTAGCCGGGGAGCTGTTTTTT. Its translation is CASSLIRGGVAGELFF. The whole variable domain, filled in from reference TRBV7-3 and TRBJ2-2, reads GAGVSQTPSNKVTEKGKYVELRCDPISGHTALYWYRQSLGQGPEFLIYFQGTGAADDSGLPNDRFFAVRPEGSVSTLKIQRTERGDSAVYLCASSLIRGGVAGELFFGEGSRLTVL.

The V gene is TRBV7-9, the J gene TRBJ2-3, with a possible D match to TRBD2 (5 bases). This CDR3 comprises 15 residues. Germline V CDR1 and CDR2: SEHNR, FQNEAQ (reference sequence). V lost 11 bases and J lost 2, with 20 bases in between. CDR3 sequence (DNA): TGTGCCGGATCCTCAGCGGAACCTTCCACAGATACGCAGTATTTT. Protein sequence: CAGSSAEPSTDTQYF.

The chain combines TRBV5-1 with TRBJ1-1; TRBD1 might be the D (5 bases). V lost 7 bases and J 7 bases, leaving 17 bases between the germline ends. The CDR3 runs 13 residues. Germline CDR1 and CDR2: SGHRS and YFSETQ. The CDR3 protein is CASGLRGVGEAFF. CDR3 nucleotide sequence: TGCGCCAGCGGTTTGAGGGGTGTTGGTGAAGCTTTCTTT.

A single count supports this clone. V and J are TRBV27 and TRBJ1-5; 9 bases fit TRBD1. The CDR3 consists of 14 residues. The V segment lost 2 bases and the J segment 9 bases; nucleotides outside the gene matches: 5. Germline values: CDR1 MNHEY, CDR2 SMNVEV (reference sequence). This CDR3 is CASSLGQGRWPQHF. CDR3 sequence (DNA): TGTGCCAGCAGTTTAGGACAGGGGCGGTGGCCCCAGCATTTT.

The genes are TRBV6-1 and TRBJ1-5; D is ambiguous. Trimming cost V 2 bases and J 7 bases, with 9 bases left between them. Germline lookup yields CDR1 MNHNS and CDR2 SASEGT. The CDR3 totals 13 residues. The CDR3 sequence: CASSEIGNQPQHF. DNA for the CDR3: TGTGCCAGCAGTGAAATAGGGAACCAGCCCCAGCATTTT.

The chain is built from TRBV7-2 and TRBJ1-2; tentative D call: TRBD1 (6 bases). Germline V gene sequence: CDR1 SGHTA, CDR2 FQGNSA. This CDR3 is 14 amino acids long. V lost 2 bases, J lost 3 bases, and 10 bases lay in between. CDR3 sequence: CASSLSAGDYGYTF. For the CDR3, the DNA is TGTGCCAGCAGCTTATCGGCAGGGGACTATGGCTACACCTTC. Using reference TRBV7-2 and TRBJ1-2 for the parts outside the CDR3, the full variable domain is GAGVSQSPSNKVTEKGKDVELRCDPISGHTALYWYRQSLGQGLEFLIYFQGNSAPDKSGLPSDRFSAERTGGSVSTLTIQRTQQEDSAVYLCASSLSAGDYGYTFGSGTRLTVV.

V and J are TRBV7-9 and TRBJ2-7, with D perhaps matching TRBD1 or TRBD2 (6 bases each). Looked up from germline, CDR1 is SEHNR and CDR2 is FQNEAQ (reference sequence). The V gene lost 5 bases and the J gene lost 0 bases, with 23 bases spanning the gap. The CDR3 length is 18 residues. CDR3 residues: CASSGYRQFEGGSYEQYF. The DNA for the CDR3 is TGTGCCAGCAGCGGATACAGGCAATTCGAGGGGGGCTCCTACGAGCAGTACTTC.

The V gene is TRBV7-3, the J gene TRBJ2-5, with D tentatively TRBD1 or TRBD2 (5 bases each). V was clipped by 5 bases and J by 2 bases, with 9 bases between them. The CDR3 runs 13 residues. Germline V lookup: CDR1 SGHTA, CDR2 FQGTGA. CDR3 protein: CASSLGPQETQYF. CDR3 bases: TGTGCCAGCAGCCTGGGACCTCAAGAGACCCAGTACTTC.

The V and J genes are TRBV7-6 and TRBJ2-2, with 8 bases matching TRBD1. The germline CDR1 and CDR2 sequences are SGHVS and FNYEAQ. This CDR3 contains 15 residues. With V trimmed by 6 bases and J by 3 bases, 6 bases remained unmatched. The CDR3 DNA follows: TGTGCCAGCAGTCTCCAGGGGGCCCACACCGGGGAGCTGTTTTTT. Encoded protein: CASSLQGAHTGELFF.

The chain is built from TRBV15 and TRBJ1-4, with D unclear. Germline V gene data show CDR1 as LNHNV and CDR2 as YYDKDF (reference sequence). The V and J ends lost 0 bases and 0 bases respectively, with 2 bases between them. The CDR3 is 14 amino acids. CDR3 nucleotide sequence: TGTGCCACCAGCAGAGATGCAACTAATGAAAAACTGTTTTTT. Its protein is CATSRDATNEKLFF.

The V gene is TRBV7-6, the J gene TRBJ2-5; D is ambiguous. V was pared by 2 bases and J by 0 bases, with 19 bases between. CDR1 is SGHVS, CDR2 FNYEAQ, per germline. The CDR3 is made up of 18 amino acids. As DNA, the CDR3 is TGTGCCAGCAGCTTACAGCTCGCGGACCAAAAAAACCAAGAGACCCAGTACTTC. It yields the protein CASSLQLADQKNQETQYF.

This rearrangement joins TRBV6-1 to TRBJ1-1, with D hard to call. Germline values: CDR1 MNHNS, CDR2 SASEGT. The CDR3 is 13 residues long. Trimming left V 1 base short and J 10 bases short, with 13 bases between. CDR3 protein: CASSEGLGPGAFF. CDR3 bases: TGTGCCAGCAGTGAAGGGCTGGGTCCGGGAGCTTTCTTT.

The chain joins TRBV2 to TRBJ1-2; D not certain. V was clipped by 10 bases and J by 3 bases, with 12 bases between them. CDR1 is SNHLY, CDR2 FYNNEI, per germline. The CDR3 loop spans 12 amino acids. The DNA of the CDR3 is TGTGCCACTTTAGACACGGACTATGGCTACACCTTC. Its translation is CATLDTDYGYTF.